The rows below give T cell receptor beta chains drawn from one sample of a study of blood T cell repertoires in COVID-19. Libraries were prepared by immunoSEQ multiplex PCR; TCRdb keeps only in-frame clonotypes and omits some of them. The data show tens of thousands of clones, with 75% to 90% seen just once and over 9.5% held by the top ten. Sequenced: peripheral blood. The receptor source for this set is a human donor with active COVID-19. The donor label of this sample is uncertain. The CDR3 runs from the conserved cysteine through the conserved F or W. A D gene is named only where the DNA matches it firmly. Where a row states a size, it is once, few, many or the class of an expanded clone; other rows omit it.

TRBJ2-7	TRBV3-1/TRBV3-2	-	-	CASSQGLSSYEQYF	TGTGCCAGCAGCCAGGGACTTAGCTCCTACGAGCAGTACTTC
TRBJ1-5	TRBV6-6	-	-	CASRGQFNQPQHF	TGTGCCAGCAGAGGACAGTTCAATCAGCCCCAGCATTTT
TRBJ1-3	TRBV9	-	-	CASSVGGYTSGNTIYF	TGTGCCAGCAGTGTGGGGGGGTACACCTCTGGAAACACCATATATTTT
TRBJ2-5	TRBV24-1	TRBD1	-	CATSAFGQGSRETQYF	TGTGCCACCAGTGCCTTCGGACAGGGGAGCCGGGAGACCCAGTACTTC
TRBJ1-1	TRBV11-2	-	-	CASSLDMGGSTEAFF	TGTGCCAGCAGCTTAGATATGGGGGGAAGCACTGAAGCTTTCTTT
TRBJ2-2	TRBV29-1	TRBD1	few	CSAARTGAGELFF	TGCAGCGCCGCCCGGACAGGGGCCGGGGAGCTGTTTTTT
TRBJ1-1	TRBV15	-	-	CATSRDAGPGDTEAFF	TGTGCCACCAGCAGAGATGCAGGGCCAGGGGACACTGAAGCTTTCTTT
TRBJ2-7	TRBV5-1	TRBD2	-	CASSGHLAGGTYEQYF	TGCGCCAGCAGCGGACATCTAGCGGGTGGAACCTACGAGCAGTACTTC
TRBJ2-7	TRBV14	-	once	CASSQGQTGEQYF	TGTGCCAGCAGTCAAGGGCAGACGGGCGAGCAGTACTTC
TRBJ1-1	TRBV11-3	-	-	CASRLGAAGTRNTEAFF	TGTGCCAGCAGGTTAGGGGCCGCAGGAACCCGGAACACTGAAGCTTTCTTT
TRBJ2-3	TRBV28	TRBD1	-	CATTGGQGADTQYF	TGTGCCACCACCGGGGGACAGGGGGCAGATACGCAGTATTTT
TRBJ2-3	TRBV21-1	-	-	CASSKEGRGRLKDTQYF	TGTGCCAGCAGCAAAGAGGGCAGGGGCCGTCTTAAGGATACGCAGTATTTT
TRBJ2-6	TRBV4-3	-	-	CASSKGHLTSGANVLTF	TGCGCCAGCAGCAAAGGACACCTTACCTCTGGGGCCAACGTCCTGACTTTC
TRBJ1-2	TRBV15	-	-	CATSRDYGGPYGYTF	TGTGCCACCAGCAGAGATTATGGGGGCCCCTATGGCTACACCTTC
TRBJ2-3	TRBV7-3	TRBD2	-	CASSQGTSVSDTQYF	TGTGCCAGCAGCCAAGGGACTAGCGTGTCAGATACGCAGTATTTT
TRBJ1-4	TRBV15	TRBD1	-	CATSPGGQKNEKLFF	TGTGCCACCAGCCCAGGGGGACAGAAGAATGAAAAACTGTTTTTT
TRBJ2-2	TRBV28	-	-	CASKKGAGELFF	TGTGCCAGCAAGAAGGGGGCCGGGGAGCTGTTTTTT